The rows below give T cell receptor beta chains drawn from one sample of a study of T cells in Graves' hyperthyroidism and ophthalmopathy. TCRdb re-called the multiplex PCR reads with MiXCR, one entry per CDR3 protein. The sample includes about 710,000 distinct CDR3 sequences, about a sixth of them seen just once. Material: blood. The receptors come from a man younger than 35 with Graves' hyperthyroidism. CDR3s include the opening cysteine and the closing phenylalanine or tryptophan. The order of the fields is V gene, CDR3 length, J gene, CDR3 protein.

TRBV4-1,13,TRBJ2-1,CASSQGRELEQFF
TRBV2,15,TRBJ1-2,CASSEGSLRDYGYTF
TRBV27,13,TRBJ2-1,CASSWGLTNEQFF
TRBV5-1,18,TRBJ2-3,CASSVGDLSGTSTDTQYF
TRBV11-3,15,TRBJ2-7,CASSLDGGAPYEQYF
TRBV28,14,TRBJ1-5,CASSLFDSNQPQHF
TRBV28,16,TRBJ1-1,CASNLLLGRTNTEAFF
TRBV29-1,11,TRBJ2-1,CSERHHNEQFF
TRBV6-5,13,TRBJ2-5,CASRDRDRETQYF
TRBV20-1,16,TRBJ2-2,CSAKYGQGDYSGELFF
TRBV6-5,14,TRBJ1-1,CASSYGDRLFEAFF
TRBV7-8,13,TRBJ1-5,CASSVNKFQPQHF
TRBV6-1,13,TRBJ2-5,CASERGYMETQYF
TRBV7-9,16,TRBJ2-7,CASSLASSGRAAEQYF
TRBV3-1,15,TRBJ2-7,CASSPTLAGGGEQYF
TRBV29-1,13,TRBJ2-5,CSVTGTHQETQYF